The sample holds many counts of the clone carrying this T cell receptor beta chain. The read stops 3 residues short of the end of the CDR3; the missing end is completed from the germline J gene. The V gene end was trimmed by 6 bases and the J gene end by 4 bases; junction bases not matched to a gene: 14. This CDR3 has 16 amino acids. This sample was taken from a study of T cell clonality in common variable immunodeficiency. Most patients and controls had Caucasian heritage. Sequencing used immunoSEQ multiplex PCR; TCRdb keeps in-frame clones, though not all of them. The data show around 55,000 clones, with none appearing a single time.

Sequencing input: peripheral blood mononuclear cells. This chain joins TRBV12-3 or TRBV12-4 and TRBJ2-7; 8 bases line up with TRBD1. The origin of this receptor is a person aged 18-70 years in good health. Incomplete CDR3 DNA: TGTGCCAGCAGCCCCGGACAACATACAGGGGGTTACGAG. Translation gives CASSPGQHTGGYE. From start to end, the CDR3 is CASSPGQHTGGYEQYF.